These T cell receptor beta chains were read from a single sample in a study of blood T cell repertoires in COVID-19. Profiled with immunoSEQ multiplex PCR; TCRdb holds only in-frame clones, not every one. The table includes around 170,000 clones, under 85% detected once. Sequenced input: PBMCs or T cells enriched from blood (not recorded which). The receptors stem from a man aged 50-59 years who had recovered from COVID-19. Both conserved end residues are part of each CDR3. A D gene is named only where the DNA matches it firmly. Rows give clone size only sometimes, using once, few, many, or a class for an expanded clone.

clone_size: -; v_call: TRBV9; j_call: TRBJ2-3; d_call: -; cdr3_nt: TGTGCCAGCAGCCCTTCCCCCTCTAGCACAGATACGCAGTATTTT; cdr3_aa: CASSPSPSSTDTQYF
clone_size: few; v_call: TRBV4-3; j_call: TRBJ2-1; d_call: TRBD2; cdr3_nt: TGCGCCAGCAGCCAACCCCGGGAGGGGCGAGCCAATGAGCAGTTCTTC; cdr3_aa: CASSQPREGRANEQFF
clone_size: -; v_call: TRBV2; j_call: TRBJ2-2; d_call: TRBD2; cdr3_nt: TGTGCCAGCATGAGACTAGCGGGGACCGGGGAGCTGTTTTTT; cdr3_aa: CASMRLAGTGELFF
clone_size: -; v_call: TRBV5-1; j_call: TRBJ1-2; d_call: TRBD1; cdr3_nt: TGCGCCAGCAGCTTGGCAGGGGGATCCAACTATGGCTACACCTTC; cdr3_aa: CASSLAGGSNYGYTF
clone_size: -; v_call: TRBV18; j_call: TRBJ1-4; d_call: TRBD1; cdr3_nt: TGTGCCAGCTCACCAAGTTGGGACAGGGGGCGAGAACTGTTTTTT; cdr3_aa: CASSPSWDRGRELFF
clone_size: -; v_call: TRBV7-2; j_call: TRBJ1-2; d_call: TRBD1; cdr3_nt: TGTGCCAGCAGCTTAGGAGCCCAGGGGGCTGACTATGGCTACACCTTC; cdr3_aa: CASSLGAQGADYGYTF
clone_size: -; v_call: TRBV6-6; j_call: TRBJ1-3; d_call: -; cdr3_nt: TGTGCCAGCAGTTACCAGGAAGGAAACACCATATATTTT; cdr3_aa: CASSYQEGNTIYF
clone_size: -; v_call: TRBV2; j_call: TRBJ1-1; d_call: -; cdr3_nt: TGTGCCAGCACGGGGGACCAAAACACTGAAGCTTTCTTT; cdr3_aa: CASTGDQNTEAFF
clone_size: few; v_call: TRBV3-1/TRBV3-2; j_call: TRBJ2-5; d_call: TRBD2; cdr3_nt: TGTGCCAGCAGCCAAGATGGGGGGGGGTCACAAGAGACCCAGTACTTC; cdr3_aa: CASSQDGGGSQETQYF
clone_size: -; v_call: TRBV7-2; j_call: TRBJ1-2; d_call: -; cdr3_nt: TGTGCCAGCAGCGGGAACAGGGTGGGATACACCTTC; cdr3_aa: CASSGNRVGYTF
clone_size: once; v_call: TRBV25-1; j_call: TRBJ2-7; d_call: TRBD2; cdr3_nt: TGTGCCAGCAGTCGAGGAAACGAGCGGGGGCGTCACGAGCAGTACTTC; cdr3_aa: CASSRGNERGRHEQYF